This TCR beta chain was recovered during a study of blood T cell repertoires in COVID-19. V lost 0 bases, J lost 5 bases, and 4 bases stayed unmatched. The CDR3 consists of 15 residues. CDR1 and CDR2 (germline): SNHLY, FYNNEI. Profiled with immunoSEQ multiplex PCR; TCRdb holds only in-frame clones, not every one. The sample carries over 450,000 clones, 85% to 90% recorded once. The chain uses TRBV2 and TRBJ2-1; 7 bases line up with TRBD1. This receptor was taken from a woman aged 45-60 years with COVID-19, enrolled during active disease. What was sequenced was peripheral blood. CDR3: CASSEAGQNNNEQFF. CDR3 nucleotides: TGTGCCAGCAGTGAAGCGGGACAGAACAACAATGAGCAGTTCTTC. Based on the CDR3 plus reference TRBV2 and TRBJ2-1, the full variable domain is EPEVTQTPSHQVTQMGQEVILRCVPISNHLYFYWYRQILGQKVEFLVSFYNNEISEKSEIFDDQFSVERPDGSNFTLKIRSTKLEDSAMYFCASSEAGQNNNEQFFGPGTRLTVL.